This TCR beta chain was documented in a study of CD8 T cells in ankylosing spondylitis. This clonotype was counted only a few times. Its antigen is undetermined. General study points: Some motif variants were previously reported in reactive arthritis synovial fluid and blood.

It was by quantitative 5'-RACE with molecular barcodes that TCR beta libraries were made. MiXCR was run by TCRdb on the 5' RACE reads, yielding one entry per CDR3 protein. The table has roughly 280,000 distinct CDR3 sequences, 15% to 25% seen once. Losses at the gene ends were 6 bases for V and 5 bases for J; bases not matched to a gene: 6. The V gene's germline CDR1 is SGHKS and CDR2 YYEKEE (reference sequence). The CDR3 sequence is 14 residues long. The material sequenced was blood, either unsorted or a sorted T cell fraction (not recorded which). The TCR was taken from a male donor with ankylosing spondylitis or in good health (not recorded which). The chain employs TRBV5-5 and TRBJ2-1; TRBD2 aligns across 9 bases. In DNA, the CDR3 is TGTGCCAGCACGAATAGCGGGAGAAACAATGAGCAGTTCTTC. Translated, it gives CASTNSGRNNEQFF.